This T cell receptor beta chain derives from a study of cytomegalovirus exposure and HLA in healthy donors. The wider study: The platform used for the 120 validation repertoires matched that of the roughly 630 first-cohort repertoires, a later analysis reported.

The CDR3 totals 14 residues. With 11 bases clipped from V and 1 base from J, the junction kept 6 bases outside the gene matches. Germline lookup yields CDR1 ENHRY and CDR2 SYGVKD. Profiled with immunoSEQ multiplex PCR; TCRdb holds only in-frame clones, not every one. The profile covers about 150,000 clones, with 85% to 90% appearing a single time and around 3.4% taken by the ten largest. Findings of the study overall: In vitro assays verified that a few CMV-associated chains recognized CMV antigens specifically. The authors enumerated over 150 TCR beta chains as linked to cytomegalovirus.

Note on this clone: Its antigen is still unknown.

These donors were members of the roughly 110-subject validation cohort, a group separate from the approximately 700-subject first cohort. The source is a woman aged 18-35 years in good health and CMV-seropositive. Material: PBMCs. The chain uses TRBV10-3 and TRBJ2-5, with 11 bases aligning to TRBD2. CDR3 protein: CAPGTSGSQETQYF. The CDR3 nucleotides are TGTGCCCCCGGGACTAGCGGAAGCCAAGAGACCCAGTACTTC.